A selection of T cell receptor beta chains follows, all from one sample in a study of response to subunit inactivated influenza vaccine. TCRdb independently ran MiXCR on the RT-PCR reads; one entry per CDR3 protein. This table holds about 700,000 distinct CDR3 sequences, about 15% found once. The source material was PBMCs from blood, sampled 14 days before vaccination. The receptor set was obtained from a man aged 50 to 60 who received an inactivated influenza vaccine. Both conserved end residues are part of each CDR3. The D gene is left open where the match is weak. Expanded clones are given a class, and other clones once, few, many or no size at all.

j_call,clone_size,d_call,v_call,cdr3_nt,cdr3_aa
TRBJ2-7,-,-,TRBV2,TGTGCCAGCTTTAAGGAGGACTGGACCTACGAGCAGTACTTC,CASFKEDWTYEQYF
TRBJ2-5,few,TRBD2,TRBV5-1,TGCGCCAGCAGCTTGGACACTAGCGGGTTACAGACCCAGTACTTC,CASSLDTSGLQTQYF
TRBJ1-1,few,-,TRBV7-9,TGTGCCAGCAGCTTAGGGTCGGTGAACACTGAAGCTTTCTTT,CASSLGSVNTEAFF
TRBJ2-1,-,-,TRBV21-1,TGTGCCAGCAGCAAAGGGGGCCGGGACAGCAGAGCCTTTTCCTACAATGAGCAGTTCTTC,CASSKGGRDSRAFSYNEQFF
TRBJ2-3,many,-,TRBV12-3/TRBV12-4,TGTGCCACTCAGAACCTCGATACGCAGTATTTT,CATQNLDTQYF
TRBJ2-7,-,-,TRBV3-1,TGTGCCAGCAGCCAAGCGCCCAGGGACCACGAGCAGTACTTC,CASSQAPRDHEQYF
TRBJ1-3,-,-,TRBV28,TGTGCCTGCAGTTTTGCAACTGATCTCTCTGGAAACACCATATATTTT,CACSFATDLSGNTIYF
TRBJ1-5,few,-,TRBV12-3/TRBV12-4,TGTGCCAGCAGCCGTGGGATAGACACTAATAGCAATCAGCCCCAGCATTTT,CASSRGIDTNSNQPQHF
TRBJ1-2,few,-,TRBV24-1,TGTGCCACCAGTGCCGAACAGTTTAACTATGGCTACACCTTC,CATSAEQFNYGYTF
TRBJ2-7,few,-,TRBV12-3/TRBV12-4,TGTGCCAGCAGGCCGGGAACTTCCTACGAGCAGTACTTC,CASRPGTSYEQYF
TRBJ2-1,many,-,TRBV27,TGTGCCAGCAGTTTATTAGGACAGAGCTCCTACAATGAGCAGTTCTTC,CASSLLGQSSYNEQFF
TRBJ2-1,few,-,TRBV7-9,TGTGCCAGCAATGGACGGACCGCAAGCTCCTACAATGAGCAGTTCTTC,CASNGRTASSYNEQFF
TRBJ2-3,many,TRBD1,TRBV11-1,TGTGCCAGCAGCTCGACAGGGTGGACAGATACGCAGTATTTT,CASSSTGWTDTQYF
TRBJ2-7,-,-,TRBV18,TGTGCCAGCTCACCGCCGGGACGGTCACTTTACGAGCAGTACTTC,CASSPPGRSLYEQYF
TRBJ2-4,few,TRBD1,TRBV5-1,TGCGCCAGCAGCCCAGGACAGGGATCCACCGAGTACTTC,CASSPGQGSTEYF
TRBJ1-2,-,-,TRBV7-2,TGTGCCAGCAGCCTTCACAGGGAAGGTGGCTACACCTTC,CASSLHREGGYTF
TRBJ2-1,-,TRBD2,TRBV25-1,TGTGCCAGCAGTGTGGTACTAGCGGGGTACAATGAGCAGTTCTTC,CASSVVLAGYNEQFF
TRBJ1-2,few,-,TRBV4-3,TGCGCCAGCAGCCAAGATCGATCGGGGCACTATGGCTACACCTTC,CASSQDRSGHYGYTF
TRBJ2-5,few,-,TRBV14,TGTGCCAGCAGCCAAGGGGCCAAAATCCAAGAGACCCAGTACTTC,CASSQGAKIQETQYF
TRBJ2-7,-,TRBD1,TRBV4-3,TGCGCCAGCAGCCAAGAGATGGGGACAGCAGATTACGAGCAGTACTTC,CASSQEMGTADYEQYF
TRBJ2-6,few,-,TRBV7-8,TGTGCCAGCAGCCCACGTACCCGCGACAGTATAATGTCTGGGGCCAACGTCCTGACTTTC,CASSPRTRDSIMSGANVLTF
TRBJ2-7,-,-,TRBV6-1,TGTGCCAGCAGTCGACGCCAGGGCGGGGAATCTCTCTCGTGGGAGCAGTACTTC,CASSRRQGGESLSWEQYF
TRBJ2-3,many,-,TRBV28,TGTGCCAGCAGTTTAACCGGTAGGGCAGCCTCCACAGATACGCAGTATTTT,CASSLTGRAASTDTQYF
TRBJ2-3,many,-,TRBV11-1,TGTGCCAGCAGCTTTAACGGGGCCCCAGATACGCAGTATTTT,CASSFNGAPDTQYF
TRBJ2-3,few,-,TRBV11-1,TGTGCCAGCAGCGCCAGGGGAGGAGATACGCAGTATTTT,CASSARGGDTQYF
TRBJ2-1,once,-,TRBV20-1,TGCAGTGCTAGCCCGCCCCGGGGGAGCTCCTACAATGAGCAGTTCTTC,CSASPPRGSSYNEQFF
TRBJ2-7,-,TRBD2,TRBV7-4,TGTGCCAGCAGCAGGGGATTTAGCGGGAGGGCGGGCTACGAGCAGTACTTC,CASSRGFSGRAGYEQYF
TRBJ2-3,few,-,TRBV6-5,TGTGCCAGCAGTTCCCCAGCCACAGATACGCAGTATTTT,CASSSPATDTQYF